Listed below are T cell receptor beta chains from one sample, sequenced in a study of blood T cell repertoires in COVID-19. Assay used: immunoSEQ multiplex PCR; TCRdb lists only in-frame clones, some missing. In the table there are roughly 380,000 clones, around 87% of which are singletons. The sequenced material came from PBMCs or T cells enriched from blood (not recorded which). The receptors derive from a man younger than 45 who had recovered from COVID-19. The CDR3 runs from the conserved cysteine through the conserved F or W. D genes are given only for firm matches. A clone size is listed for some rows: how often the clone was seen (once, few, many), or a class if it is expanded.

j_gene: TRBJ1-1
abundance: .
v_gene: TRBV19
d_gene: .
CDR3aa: CASSMGRGFGTEAFF
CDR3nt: TGTGCCAGTAGTATGGGCAGGGGTTTTGGAACTGAAGCTTTCTTT

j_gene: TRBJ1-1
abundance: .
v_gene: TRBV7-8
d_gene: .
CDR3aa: CASSPTAGASVYTEAFF
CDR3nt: TGTGCCAGCAGCCCAACCGCGGGGGCGAGTGTGTACACTGAAGCTTTCTTT

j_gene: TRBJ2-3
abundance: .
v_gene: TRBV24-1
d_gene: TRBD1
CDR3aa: CATSDPTGDSTDTQYF
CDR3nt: TGTGCCACCAGTGATCCAACAGGGGATAGCACAGATACGCAGTATTTT

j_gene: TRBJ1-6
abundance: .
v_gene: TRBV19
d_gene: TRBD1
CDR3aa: CASSITGEYSPLHF
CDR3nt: TGTGCCAGTAGTATCACAGGGGAGTATTCACCCCTCCACTTT

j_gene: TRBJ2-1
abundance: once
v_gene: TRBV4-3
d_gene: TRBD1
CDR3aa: CASSQDQGQGGIEQFF
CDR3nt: TGCGCCAGCAGCCAAGATCAGGGACAGGGAGGAATCGAGCAGTTCTTC

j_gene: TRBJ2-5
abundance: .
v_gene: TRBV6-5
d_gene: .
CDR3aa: CASKGGLRETQYF
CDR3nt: TGTGCCAGCAAGGGGGGGTTGCGGGAGACCCAGTACTTC

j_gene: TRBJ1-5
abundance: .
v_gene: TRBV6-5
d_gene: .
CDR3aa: CASSRTLPADQPQHF
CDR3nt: TGTGCCAGCAGTAGGACTCTACCGGCAGATCAGCCCCAGCATTTT

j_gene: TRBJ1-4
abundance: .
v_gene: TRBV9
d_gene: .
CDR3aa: CASSVAPTGENEKLFF
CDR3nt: TGTGCCAGCAGCGTAGCTCCGACAGGAGAGAATGAAAAACTGTTTTTT

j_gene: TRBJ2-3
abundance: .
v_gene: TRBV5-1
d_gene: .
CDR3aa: CASSTTRDTQYF
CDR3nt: TGCGCCAGCAGCACCACACGAGATACGCAGTATTTT

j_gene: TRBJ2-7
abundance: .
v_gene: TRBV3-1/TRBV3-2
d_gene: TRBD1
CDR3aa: CASSQDLGQHYEQYF
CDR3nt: TGTGCCAGCAGCCAAGACTTGGGACAGCACTACGAGCAGTACTTC